This TCR beta chain was retrieved from a study of T cell repertoires in cytomegalovirus infection. Study outcomes and limitations: Cumulated frequencies of public TCR beta families served to identify carriers of CMV plus the relevant HLA.

With respect to this clonotype: Its antigen is as yet unknown.

Trimming cost V 4 bases and J 0 bases, with 6 bases left between them. The CDR3 runs 14 residues. TCRdb processed the reads anew with MiXCR; each CDR3 protein has one entry. The top ten clones hold roughly 15% of a sample with approximately 500,000 distinct CDR3 sequences, roughly a third of them seen once. The clonotype originates from a human donor in good health (CMV status not recorded). Some clones in this sample may be carry-over from other donors' samples. The chain is built from TRBV12-3 or TRBV12-4 and TRBJ1-4; D unresolved. Sequenced here: cultured PBMCs, sampled from culture after CMV antigen stimulation. CDR3 loop: CASSSEPTNEKLFF. The CDR3 nucleotides are TGTGCCAGCAGTTCTGAACCAACTAATGAAAAACTGTTTTTT.